This section outlines one T cell receptor (beta chain) sequence together with its context. What it binds is not known. Germline CDR1 reads SGHTA; CDR2 reads FQGNSA. The CDR3 consists of 16 residues. V lost 7 bases to trimming and J lost 5 bases; unmatched junction nucleotides: 11. TCRdb keeps only in-frame clones here, not all; method: immunoSEQ multiplex PCR. This table has 62,000 or so clones, around 85% appearing once. This sample stems from a study of OX40 agonist ivuxolimab in advanced cancers. Study results and limitations: By week 6 at 0.1 to 3.0 mg/kg, blood CD4+ and CD8+ T cells had expanded clonally.

The material was CD4+ or CD8+ T cells sorted from blood, obtained in a trial of the OX40 agonist ivuxolimab. The chain recombines TRBV7-2 with TRBJ2-7; 13 bases are a match to TRBD2. This sequence was found in an adult with an advanced solid tumor such as melanoma, head and neck, liver or kidney cancer. The CDR3 here is CASTLLAGGSGNEQYF. DNA of the CDR3: TGTGCCAGCACCCTACTAGCGGGGGGGTCGGGGAACGAGCAGTACTTC.